This T cell receptor (beta chain) derives from a study of blood T cell repertoires in COVID-19. Turning to the study itself: The analysed material was cDNA or gDNA that came from T cells, B-cell-depleted T cells, or PBMCs.

CDR3 length equals 14 residues. In germline, CDR1 is MGHDK, CDR2 SYGVNS. The V and J ends lost 6 bases and 6 bases respectively, with 17 bases between them. Under the authors' procedure: Scientists estimated how many nucleated cells there were by amplifying reference gene primers. Clones were read by immunoSEQ multiplex PCR, and TCRdb kept only the in-frame ones, dropping some. The V and J calls and clone size come from that table; D and trimming were worked out from the DNA. Of just over 90,000 clones in the sample, about 80% were seen once. Sequences were obtained from peripheral blood. The receptor's source is a human donor in a cohort sampled during active COVID-19. The chain couples TRBV25-1 to TRBJ1-1; a possible D gene is TRBD1 (5 bases). The CDR3 is CASSPGLYNAEAFF. The CDR3 nucleotides read TGTGCCAGCAGCCCGGGACTCTATAACGCTGAAGCTTTCTTT.